One and the same sample provided the 4 T cell receptor beta chains below, sequenced in a study of early T cells in non-severe SARS-CoV-2 infection. One entry per CDR3 protein results from TCRdb running MiXCR on the 5' RACE reads. The sample has 30,000 to 40,000 distinct CDR3 sequences; approximately 9.2% are singletons. Material for sequencing was whole blood. The receptors come from an adult who was a healthcare worker with PCR-confirmed SARS-CoV-2 infection or an uninfected control (not recorded which).

In this sample, this clonotype turned up many times. The rearrangement uses TRBV12-3 or TRBV12-4 and TRBJ2-5, with 9 positions matching TRBD1. After removal of 4 bases from V and 2 bases from J, the junction contained 8 bases not matched to a gene. CDR3 length: 16 residues. CDR3 protein: CASSSTDRGLQETQYF. CDR3 nucleotides: TGTGCCAGCAGTTCCACGGACAGGGGCCTTCAAGAGACCCAGTACTTC.

V gene TRBV13 combines with J gene TRBJ1-2; the D gene is possibly TRBD1 (5 bases). Trimming removed 5 bases from V and 4 bases from J, with 17 bases in between. The CDR3 sequence is 15 residues long. Germline V gene lookup returns CDR1 PRHDT and CDR2 FYEKMQ (reference sequence). CDR3 sequence: CASSPSNRFPYGYTF. In nucleotides, the CDR3 is TGTGCCAGCAGCCCGTCGAACAGGTTCCCCTATGGCTACACCTTC.

The chain couples TRBV5-4 to TRBJ2-5, with D tentatively TRBD2 (6 bases). CDR1 and CDR2 from the germline V gene are SGHNT and YYREEE (reference sequence). The germline V and J ends were trimmed by 3 bases and 3 bases, with 18 bases remaining between them. This CDR3 contains 16 residues. Written as DNA, the CDR3 is TGTGCCAGCAGCTCGGAGGGTGGGATATTAAAAGAGACCCAGTACTTC. Protein: CASSSEGGILKETQYF.

This clonotype was seen many times. The rearrangement joins TRBV5-1 to TRBJ1-1; perhaps TRBD1 as D (5 bases). CDR1 and CDR2 (germline): SGHRS, YFSETQ. The V and J ends lost 2 bases and 5 bases respectively, with 13 bases between them. CDR3 length: 14 amino acids. The CDR3 nucleotides are TGCGCCAGCAGCTTATCAGGGTTAAGAACTGAAGCTTTCTTT. Residues: CASSLSGLRTEAFF.